Listed below are T cell receptor beta chains from one sample, sequenced in a study of blood T cell repertoires in COVID-19. Only in-frame clones appear in the TCRdb table, and some are missing; sequencing was by immunoSEQ multiplex PCR. This sample has 160,000 or so clones; around nine tenths occur once, and the top ten carry approximately 2.3%. Sequencing was done on a sample of peripheral blood. All receptors derive from a woman between 65 and 79 years old with acute or convalescent COVID-19. Each CDR3 is given with its conserved first and last residue. A D gene is named only where the DNA matches it firmly. A clone size is listed for some rows: how often the clone was seen (once, few, many), or a class if it is expanded.

V: TRBV4-2
D: TRBD1
size: few
J: TRBJ1-3
DNA: TGTGCCAGCAGCCAAGGGGACAGGGTATATGGAAACACCATATATTTT
CDR3: CASSQGDRVYGNTIYF

V: TRBV2
D: .
size: .
J: TRBJ1-2
DNA: TGTGCCAGCAGTGAAGCGGGGGCAAGAGGGTATGGCTACACCTTC
CDR3: CASSEAGARGYGYTF

V: TRBV19
D: .
size: .
J: TRBJ1-3
DNA: TGTGCCAGTAGTAGGAGGAGCTCTGGAAACACCATATATTTT
CDR3: CASSRRSSGNTIYF

V: TRBV6-4
D: .
size: .
J: TRBJ1-3
DNA: TGTGCCAGCGGCTTGGACAGAAGCTCTGGAAACACCATATATTTT
CDR3: CASGLDRSSGNTIYF

V: TRBV3-1/TRBV3-2
D: TRBD2
size: .
J: TRBJ2-5
DNA: TGTGCCAGCAGCCAGATATATCCGGGACTAGCGGGGGGCCAAGAGACCCAGTACTTC
CDR3: CASSQIYPGLAGGQETQYF

V: TRBV7-9
D: TRBD2
size: .
J: TRBJ2-1
DNA: TGTGCCAGCAGTCCAGGGACTAGCGGGGGGGCGACCTACAATGAGCAGTTCTTC
CDR3: CASSPGTSGGATYNEQFF

V: TRBV6-6
D: .
size: once
J: TRBJ2-5
DNA: TGTGCCAGCAGTGGCCTCCGTGGGACCCAGTACTTC
CDR3: CASSGLRGTQYF

V: TRBV28
D: TRBD1
size: .
J: TRBJ1-4
DNA: TGTGCCAGCAGTGAAGGGACAGGGCTTGGGAAACTGTTTTTT
CDR3: CASSEGTGLGKLFF

V: TRBV5-1
D: .
size: .
J: TRBJ2-4
DNA: TGCGCCAGCAGCTTGGCCTCTCTGGCAGTAGCCAAAAACATTCAGTACTTC
CDR3: CASSLASLAVAKNIQYF

V: TRBV11-3
D: .
size: few
J: TRBJ1-6
DNA: TGTGCCAGCAGCCTAAAAACGGCGGTGTTCTCCTATAATTCACCCCTCCACTTT
CDR3: CASSLKTAVFSYNSPLHF

V: TRBV4-1
D: .
size: .
J: TRBJ1-5
DNA: TGCGCCAGCAGCGGAACAAGGAGCGGTCAGCCCCAGCATTTT
CDR3: CASSGTRSGQPQHF

V: TRBV15
D: .
size: .
J: TRBJ1-4
DNA: TGTGCCACCAGCAGTCTGGGCTTTGCTGGGCAAAATGAAAAACTGTTTTTT
CDR3: CATSSLGFAGQNEKLFF

V: TRBV11-2
D: TRBD1
size: .
J: TRBJ1-6
DNA: TGTGCCAGCAGCACCAGACAGGGTAGCTCACCCCTCCACTTT
CDR3: CASSTRQGSSPLHF

V: TRBV6-1
D: TRBD2
size: once
J: TRBJ2-5
DNA: TGTGCCAGCAGTGATAATCTCGGCGGGGGGGCCCGTGAGACCCAGTACTTC
CDR3: CASSDNLGGGARETQYF

V: TRBV5-6
D: .
size: .
J: TRBJ1-2
DNA: TGTGCCAGCAGCTTGGATAGTCTTAGAGGGAGGCGGTACACCTTC
CDR3: CASSLDSLRGRRYTF

V: TRBV7-9
D: .
size: medium-sized
J: TRBJ1-1
DNA: TGTGCCAGCAGCTTAGTGGACGGCGGGAGATCTGAAGCTTTCTTT
CDR3: CASSLVDGGRSEAFF

V: TRBV5-1
D: .
size: .
J: TRBJ2-5
DNA: TGCGCCAGCAGCTTGGCCCAACAAGAGACCCAGTACTTC
CDR3: CASSLAQQETQYF

V: TRBV5-1
D: TRBD1
size: .
J: TRBJ1-1
DNA: TGCGCCAGCAGCCTGGGAGGACAGGGGAACACTGAAGCTTTCTTT
CDR3: CASSLGGQGNTEAFF

V: TRBV2
D: .
size: once
J: TRBJ1-1
DNA: TGTGCCAGCAGTGTCGGGGGCACTGAAGCTTTCTTT
CDR3: CASSVGGTEAFF

V: TRBV2
D: .
size: .
J: TRBJ1-6
DNA: TGTGCCAGCAGCCTCCTGGCAAATTCACCCCTCCACTTT
CDR3: CASSLLANSPLHF

V: TRBV21-1
D: .
size: .
J: TRBJ2-5
DNA: TGTGCCAGCAGCAAAGTGGACAGGGGTGGTCAAGAGACCCAGTACTTC
CDR3: CASSKVDRGGQETQYF

V: TRBV23-1
D: TRBD1
size: .
J: TRBJ2-3
DNA: TGCGCCAGCAGTCAACCCCCGACAGGGGATGGCACAGATACGCAGTATTTT
CDR3: CASSQPPTGDGTDTQYF

V: TRBV6-1
D: .
size: .
J: TRBJ1-1
DNA: TGTGCCAGCAGTGAAGGGTTTAAAACAGGACGAATGAACACTGAAGCTTTCTTT
CDR3: CASSEGFKTGRMNTEAFF

V: TRBV5-1
D: TRBD1
size: .
J: TRBJ2-1
DNA: TGCGCCAGCAGGAGGGGGCAAGACTCCTACAATGAGCAGTTCTTC
CDR3: CASRRGQDSYNEQFF

V: TRBV7-2
D: TRBD2
size: .
J: TRBJ2-5
DNA: TGTGCCAGCAGCCGGACTAGCGGGGGGAAAGAGACCCAGTACTTC
CDR3: CASSRTSGGKETQYF

V: TRBV11-2
D: TRBD2
size: .
J: TRBJ2-5
DNA: TGTGCCAGCAGCTCTTTCCGGGAGGGGGAGACCCAGTACTTC
CDR3: CASSSFREGETQYF

V: TRBV5-1
D: TRBD1
size: .
J: TRBJ1-2
DNA: TGCGCCAGCAGCTTGGCGGACAGGGGAAACTATGGCTACACCTTC
CDR3: CASSLADRGNYGYTF

V: TRBV5-5
D: TRBD2
size: .
J: TRBJ2-5
DNA: TGTGCCAGCAGCGCCGGACTAGCGGGGGCTTACCAAGAGACCCAGTACTTC
CDR3: CASSAGLAGAYQETQYF

V: TRBV10-2
D: TRBD2
size: once
J: TRBJ2-2
DNA: TGCGCCAGCGCGACCGGGACTAGCGGGGGGGCCGGGGAGCTGTTTTTT
CDR3: CASATGTSGGAGELFF

V: TRBV25-1
D: TRBD1
size: .
J: TRBJ2-1
DNA: TGTGCCAGCAGTAGACAGGGGGGTCTCAATGAGCAGTTCTTC
CDR3: CASSRQGGLNEQFF

V: TRBV7-9
D: .
size: .
J: TRBJ1-6
DNA: TGTGCCAGCAGCTTATCCGGGGGGGAAGGTAGGTCACCCCTCCACTTT
CDR3: CASSLSGGEGRSPLHF

V: TRBV7-3
D: TRBD2
size: .
J: TRBJ2-3
DNA: TGTGCCAGCAGCCGTACTAGCGGATACACAGATACGCAGTATTTT
CDR3: CASSRTSGYTDTQYF

V: TRBV4-1
D: TRBD1
size: few
J: TRBJ2-7
DNA: TGCGCCAGCAGCCAAGTCGGGACAGGGGGCGGCAACGAGCAGTACTTC
CDR3: CASSQVGTGGGNEQYF

V: TRBV18
D: .
size: .
J: TRBJ2-1
DNA: TGTGCCAGCTCACCACCTTTGGCAAGGGGGCAGTTCTTC
CDR3: CASSPPLARGQFF

V: TRBV14
D: TRBD1
size: .
J: TRBJ1-1
DNA: TGTGCCAGCAGCCGCCAAACAGGGGTGGATTCTTCGGGTAGAGCTTTCTTT
CDR3: CASSRQTGVDSSGRAFF